This entry lists 28 T cell receptor beta chains sequenced from one sample in a study of T cells in Graves' hyperthyroidism and ophthalmopathy (dated by TCRdb to between 2018 and 2020). The library was made by multiplex PCR. The reads were generated on an Illumina HiSeq 2000. TCR beta CDR3 regions were amplified from RNA transcripts. The first round of RT-PCR for the TCR CDR3 was performed with the HTBI primer set and the Qiagen OneStep RT-PCR kit. TCRdb applied fastp at Q25 and MiXCR to the public reads, then kept only in-frame beta chains. Here each entry gathers all rows of one CDR3 protein and keeps the most common genes and DNA. The sample table records around 260,000 distinct CDR3 sequences; less than 30% of these occur just once. Of the sample, over 25% is held by the ten largest clones. Sequenced material: blood. The receptors here all came from a man in his forties with Graves' hyperthyroidism that later progressed to Graves' ophthalmopathy.

This clonotype was detected many times. The CDR3 sequence is CASSVRGCNQPQHF. DNA of the CDR3: TGTGCCAGCAGCGTAAGGGGCTGCAATCAGCCCCAGCATTTT. J is TRBJ1-5 and V is TRBV9; TRBD1 is a possible D gene (5 bases). Germline values: CDR1 SGDLS, CDR2 YYNGEE. The CDR3 has 14 residues. Deletions cut 1 base from V and 2 bases from J, with 7 bases between.

V gene TRBV11-1 combines with J gene TRBJ1-2; TRBD1 aligns across 7 bases. Germline CDR1 SGHAT, CDR2 FQDESV (reference sequence). This CDR3 spans 16 amino acids. V shed 6 bases, J shed 4 bases, and the junction held 14 bases outside the gene matches. The CDR3 nucleotides read TGTGCCAGCAGTACTCCCGACAGGGATACCCTCTATGGCTACACCTTC. Encoded protein: CASSTPDRDTLYGYTF.

This clonotype was seen at least ten times. This rearrangement joins TRBV20-1 to TRBJ2-7, with 7 nucleotides matching TRBD1. Germline loops: CDR1 DFQATT, CDR2 SNEGSKA (reference sequence). The CDR3 sequence is 16 residues long. Trimming cost V 0 bases and J 3 bases; bases outside gene matches: 11. This chain's CDR3 is CSARDPPDRVGYEQYF. CDR3 nucleotides: TGCAGTGCTAGAGATCCCCCCGACAGGGTGGGCTACGAGCAGTACTTC.

The chain is built from TRBV6-1 and TRBJ2-5; TRBD1 might be the D (5 bases). Germline CDR1 and CDR2: MNHNS and SASEGT. CDR3 length equals 15 residues. Trimming stripped 4 bases from V and 5 bases from J, with 17 bases between. The CDR3 DNA sequence: TGTGCCAGCAGTGGTAGCCCGAGGACAATGGAGACCCAGTACTTC. Translated, it gives CASSGSPRTMETQYF.

Many counts were recorded for this clonotype. The chain has TRBV11-2 and TRBJ1-2; no definite D call. The CDR3 contains 13 residues. V gave up 5 bases and J gave up 5 bases, with 12 bases separating them. Germline-derived CDR1 and CDR2 are SGHAT and FQNNGV. In nucleotides, the CDR3 is TGTGCCAGCAGCCCCGCACAGCCTTATGGCTACACCTTC. Translated, it gives CASSPAQPYGYTF.

This clonotype was observed many times. The chain recombines TRBV6-5 with TRBJ1-1; TRBD1 is a possible D gene (5 bases). The CDR3 is 12 amino acids. V shed 7 bases and J shed 3 bases, with 9 bases lying between them. CDR1 and CDR2 from the germline V gene are MNHEY and SVGAGI. CDR3 bases: TGTGCCAGCACCGAGGGACACACTGAAGCTTTCTTT. Its protein product is CASTEGHTEAFF.

This clonotype has just a few counts. The gene calls are TRBV28 and TRBJ1-5, with 9 bases that match TRBD1. The CDR3 has 18 residues. Germline V gene sequence: CDR1 MDHEN, CDR2 SYDVKM. After removal of 3 bases from V and 2 bases from J, the junction contained 11 bases not matched to a gene. The CDR3 nucleotides read TGTGCCAGCAGTTTGGTCACAGGGGGCGTTGTGGGCAATCAGCCCCAGCATTTT. It is translated as CASSLVTGGVVGNQPQHF.

The sample holds many counts of this clonotype. This sequence joins TRBV11-2 and TRBJ2-7; TRBD1 agrees at 7 bases. There are 13 residues in the CDR3. The germline V gene encodes CDR1 SGHAT and CDR2 FQNNGV. The CDR3: CASSQTRAGTASV. Written as DNA, the CDR3 is TGTGCCAGCAGCCAAACCCGTGCCGGGACAGCCAGTGTC.

The chain employs TRBV10-3 and TRBJ1-2, with D perhaps TRBD1 (5 bases). Per germline, CDR1 ENHRY and CDR2 SYGVKD. The CDR3 is made up of 12 amino acids. Trimming took 2 bases from V and 11 from J, leaving 12 bases between them. This chain's CDR3 is CAISEEQAAYTF. The DNA of the CDR3 is TGTGCCATCAGTGAGGAACAGGCGGCGTACACCTTC.

The V and J genes are TRBV28 and TRBJ1-1, with a tentative D call TRBD1 (5 bases). With 3 bases removed from V and 1 base from J, the gap between germline ends came to 15 bases. The CDR3 has 16 residues. The germline V gene has CDR1 MDHEN and CDR2 SYDVKM. CDR3 nucleotides: TGTGCCAGCAGTTTTGGCCGGGACGGCGCGAACACTGAAGCTTTCTTT. This translates into CASSFGRDGANTEAFF.

This clonotype was counted at least ten times. The rearrangement uses TRBV27 and TRBJ2-6; a possible D gene is TRBD1 (6 bases). Germline V gene data show CDR1 as MNHEY and CDR2 as SMNVEV (reference sequence). The CDR3 totals 16 residues. V lost 7 bases to trimming and J lost 1 base, with 14 bases between them. The CDR3 bases are TGTGCCAGCACCACTCTAGGGGGATCTGGGGCCAACGTCCTGACTTTC. It encodes CASTTLGGSGANVLTF. Drawing the rest from reference TRBV27 and TRBJ2-6, the complete variable domain is EAQVTQNPRYLITVTGKKLTVTCSQNMNHEYMSWYRQDPGLGLRQIYYSMNVEVTDKGDVPEGYKVSRKEKRNFPLILESPSPNQTSLYFCASTTLGGSGANVLTFGAGSRLTVL.

This clonotype was detected many times. The V call is TRBV12-5, the J call TRBJ2-7; 10 nucleotides line up with TRBD1. Germline CDR1 and CDR2: LGHNT and FRNRAP. The V gene end was trimmed by 4 bases and the J gene end by 4 bases; junction bases not matched to a gene: 7. This CDR3 region has 15 residues. The CDR3 DNA reads as TGTGCTAGTGGTTCCCCCGGGACAGGGGTTTACGAGCAGTACTTC. Residues: CASGSPGTGVYEQYF.

A few counts support this clonotype. This chain uses TRBV2 with TRBJ2-5; TRBD2 matches at 11 bases. V gave up 4 bases and J gave up 5 bases; unmatched junction bases: 3. CDR3 length equals 14 residues. CDR1 is SNHLY, CDR2 FYNNEI, per germline. Here the CDR3 DNA reads TGTGCCAGCAGTGCTAGCGGGAGGCCGGAGACCCAGTACTTC. Protein sequence: CASSASGRPETQYF.

The V gene is TRBV20-1, the J gene TRBJ1-2; TRBD1 is a possible D gene (5 bases). CDR3 size: 14 residues. Germline V gene sequence: CDR1 DFQATT, CDR2 SNEGSKA (reference sequence). The V and J ends lost 0 bases and 4 bases respectively, with 12 bases between them. CDR3 region: CSAREGGGRYGYTF. The CDR3 nucleotides read TGCAGTGCTAGAGAGGGCGGGGGTCGCTATGGCTACACCTTC.

This chain links TRBV3-1 with TRBJ2-5; maybe TRBD2 (5 bases). V was pared by 0 bases and J by 12 bases, with 11 bases between. There are 12 residues in the CDR3. Germline V gene lookup returns CDR1 LGHDT and CDR2 YNNKEL (reference sequence). This CDR3 reads CASSQDGAAEYF. The CDR3 region has the DNA TGTGCCAGCAGCCAAGATGGAGCGGCTGAGTACTTC.

V gene TRBV7-2 combines with J gene TRBJ2-5; 7 nucleotides match TRBD2. The germline V gene has CDR1 SGHTA and CDR2 FQGNSA. With V trimmed by 6 bases and J by 9 bases, 13 bases remained unmatched. The CDR3 extends over 14 amino acids. The CDR3 spells CASRAGTTVAAQYF. DNA for the CDR3: TGTGCCAGCAGGGCTGGGACTACCGTTGCGGCCCAGTACTTC.

The chain carries TRBV4-3 and TRBJ2-2, with TRBD1 matching over 8 bases. V dropped 3 bases and J dropped 5; count of bases not matched to a gene: 8. In germline, CDR1 is LGHNA, CDR2 YSLEER. This CDR3 is built from 16 residues. CDR3 amino acids: CASSQFDRGRTGELFF. In DNA form, the CDR3 reads TGCGCCAGCAGCCAGTTTGACAGGGGTCGGACCGGGGAGCTGTTTTTT.

This clonotype was recorded at least ten times. The J gene is TRBJ2-5, the V gene TRBV5-7; TRBD2 aligns across 14 bases. TRBV5-7 is an ORF; its function is uncertain. Trimming removed 0 bases from V and 4 bases from J; junction bases left unmatched: 5. This CDR3 contains 17 residues. CDR3 in DNA: TGTGCCAGCAGCTTGGGACTAGCGGGAGGGCCGGGAGAGACCCAGTACTTC. This translates into CASSLGLAGGPGETQYF.

This clonotype was observed at least ten times. This chain joins TRBV20-1 and TRBJ2-7; D call uncertain. Between the trimmed V and J ends, which lost 3 bases and 0 bases, there was a span of 9 bases. Germline assignment: CDR1 DFQATT and CDR2 SNEGSKA (reference sequence). The CDR3 loop spans 13 amino acids. CDR3 loop: CSASDGFSYEQYF. The DNA of the CDR3 is TGCAGTGCTAGTGACGGGTTCTCCTACGAGCAGTACTTC.

This clonotype was recorded many times. J is TRBJ1-2 and V is TRBV18; TRBD1 is a possible D gene (6 bases). Trimming removed 8 bases from V and 4 bases from J, with 11 bases in between. Germline lookup yields CDR1 KGHSH and CDR2 LQKENI. The CDR3 is 12 residues long. As DNA, the CDR3 is TGTGCCAGCCCTCGGGACATCTATGGCTACACCTTC. This codes for CASPRDIYGYTF.

This clonotype has at least ten counts. V and J are TRBV6-5 and TRBJ2-5, with 13 bases lining up with TRBD2. The J segment lost 2 bases and the V segment lost 8 bases, leaving 2 bases of the junction unmatched. This CDR3 region has 14 residues. Per germline, CDR1 MNHEY and CDR2 SVGAGI. CDR3 in amino acids: CASGLAGVQETQYF. CDR3 DNA sequence: TGTGCCAGCGGACTAGCGGGAGTTCAAGAGACCCAGTACTTC.

In its sample, this clonotype was seen once. The V call is TRBV6-1, the J call TRBJ1-1; D not resolved. Trimming removed 7 bases at V and 1 base at J, with 7 bases between. This CDR3 has 12 residues. Per germline, CDR1 MNHNS and CDR2 SASEGT. The CDR3 DNA follows: TGTGCCAGCAAACCCTCGAACACTGAAGCTTTCTTT. Translating gives CASKPSNTEAFF.

This clonotype appeared many times. The chain links TRBV3-1 to TRBJ2-5; perhaps TRBD2 as D (6 bases). Per the germline V gene, CDR1 is LGHDT and CDR2 is YNNKEL (reference sequence). CDR3 length: 17 residues. V lost 5 bases and J lost 1, with 20 bases in between. CDR3 protein: CASSFRAGLWGQETQYF. Written as DNA, the CDR3 is TGTGCCAGCAGCTTCCGCGCGGGACTGTGGGGCCAAGAGACCCAGTACTTC.

This clonotype was counted at least ten times. The chain uses TRBV25-1 and TRBJ1-2; possible D gene TRBD1, 5 bases. The CDR3 covers 14 residues. The V gene lost 6 bases and the J gene lost 1 base, with 12 bases spanning the gap. Germline CDR1 MGHDK, CDR2 SYGVNS. CDR3 in DNA: TGTGCCAGCAGCGCGGGGGTGATTAACTATGGCTACACCTTC. Translation: CASSAGVINYGYTF.

This clonotype was detected ten times or more. The rearrangement links TRBV6-5 to TRBJ2-4; D possibly uses TRBD1 or TRBD2 (6 bases each). CDR3 length: 16 residues. V lost 4 bases to trimming and J lost 1 base, with 14 bases between them. CDR1 and CDR2 (germline): MNHEY, SVGAGI. The CDR3 sequence: CASSSYRGVAKNIQYF. CDR3 nucleotides: TGTGCCAGCAGTTCCTATAGGGGGGTGGCCAAAAACATTCAGTACTTC.

V is TRBV11-1 and J is TRBJ1-5; 8 nucleotides agree with TRBD1. The germline gives CDR1 SGHAT, CDR2 FQDESV (reference sequence). Germline trimming cut 5 bases from V and 3 bases from J; bases unmatched to any gene: 6. This CDR3 spans 15 amino acids. DNA of the CDR3: TGTGCCAGCAGCAAAGGGACAGGCTACAATCAGCCCCAGCATTTT. Translation gives CASSKGTGYNQPQHF.

This clonotype was counted many times. The chain joins TRBV15 to TRBJ1-5; 8 positions match TRBD1. V shed 3 bases and J 4 bases; nucleotides not matched to a gene: 8. Germline V gene sequence: CDR1 LNHNV, CDR2 YYDKDF (reference sequence). This CDR3 is 16 amino acids long. DNA of the CDR3: TGTGCCACCAGCAGTTTCGGGACAGGCGGTAATCAGCCCCAGCATTTT. It specifies CATSSFGTGGNQPQHF. Variable domain in full (rest from reference TRBV15 and TRBJ1-5): DAMVIQNPRYQVTQFGKPVTLSCSQTLNHNVMYWYQQKSSQAPKLLFHYYDKDFNNEADTPDNFQSRRPNTSFCFLDIRSPGLGDTAMYLCATSSFGTGGNQPQHFGDGTRLSIL.

This clonotype has at least ten counts. The rearrangement uses TRBV6-4 and TRBJ2-7; tentatively, D is TRBD1 (6 bases). The CDR3 covers 17 residues. In germline, CDR1 is MRHNA, CDR2 SNTAGT. Trimming shortened V by 4 bases and J by 3 bases, and 22 bases separated the two germline ends. CDR3 sequence (DNA): TGTGCCAGCAGTGCCCTCGAGGGGGAGACTGGCCTCTACGAGCAGTACTTC. Its translation: CASSALEGETGLYEQYF.